These 3 T cell receptor beta chains came from one sample sequenced in a study of blood T cell repertoires in COVID-19. Using immunoSEQ multiplex PCR, the repertoire was profiled, and TCRdb retains in-frame clones only, with some absent. This sample has fewer than 200,000 clones, with around nine tenths found just once. The sequenced sample was peripheral blood. The receptor set was obtained from a man aged 40-55 years with active or convalescent COVID-19.

This rearrangement joins TRBV11-3 to TRBJ2-5; possible D gene TRBD1, 6 bases. The CDR3 spans 13 residues. The germline CDR1 and CDR2 sequences are SGHNT and YENEEA. Between the trimmed V and J ends, which lost 6 bases and 2 bases, there was a span of 10 bases. The CDR3 region is CASRAQGQETQYF. CDR3 DNA: TGTGCCAGCAGAGCTCAGGGGCAAGAGACCCAGTACTTC.

The V call is TRBV5-1, the J call TRBJ2-5, with TRBD1 identical over 8 bases. Germline V gene sequence: CDR1 SGHRS, CDR2 YFSETQ. This CDR3 has 15 residues. V was pared by 4 bases and J by 5 bases, with 10 bases of the junction left unmatched. CDR3 in amino acids: CASSIGQGDRETQYF. The CDR3 bases are TGCGCCAGCAGCATCGGACAGGGAGATCGGGAGACCCAGTACTTC.

The chain links TRBV5-1 to TRBJ2-3; the D gene is possibly TRBD1 (7 bases). Germline values: CDR1 SGHRS, CDR2 YFSETQ. The CDR3 is 16 residues long. V dropped 0 bases and J dropped 5 bases, with 16 bases sitting between them. The CDR3 loop is CASSLAEGAERDTQYF. The CDR3 nucleotides read TGCGCCAGCAGCTTGGCGGAGGGGGCAGAAAGAGATACGCAGTATTTT.